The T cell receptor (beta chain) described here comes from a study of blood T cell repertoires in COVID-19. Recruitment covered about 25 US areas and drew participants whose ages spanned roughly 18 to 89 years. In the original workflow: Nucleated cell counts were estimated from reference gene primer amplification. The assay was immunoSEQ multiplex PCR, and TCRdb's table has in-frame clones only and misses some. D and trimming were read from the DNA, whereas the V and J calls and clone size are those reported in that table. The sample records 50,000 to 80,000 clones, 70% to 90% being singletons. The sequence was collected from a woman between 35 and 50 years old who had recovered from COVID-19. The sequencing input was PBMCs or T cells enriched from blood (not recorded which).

The CDR3 nucleotides read TGTGCCAGCAGTGATTTGACAGAGCAGTACTTC. Protein: CASSDLTEQYF. The chain recombines TRBV6-1 with TRBJ2-7; D is unclear. V gave up 3 bases and J gave up 7 bases, with 7 bases separating them. This CDR3 has 11 residues. Germline V gives CDR1 MNHNS, CDR2 SASEGT.